This T cell receptor beta chain was obtained from a study of blood T cell repertoires in COVID-19. Study-wide background: Donors in the United States, Italy and Spain gave samples during acute or convalescent COVID-19. PBMCs, B-cell-depleted T cells, or T cells were the source of the cDNA or gDNA that made up the material.

Per the original methods: Amplification of reference gene primers was used by the study to estimate nucleated cell counts. Some clones are missing from TCRdb's copy, which holds only in-frame ones; the method was immunoSEQ multiplex PCR. The DNA gave D and trimming, while V, J and clone size come from that table. Of roughly 100,000 clones in the sample, over 60% were seen once. Per the germline V gene, CDR1 is LNHDA and CDR2 is SQIVND (reference sequence). The V gene lost 3 bases and the J gene lost 0 bases, with 11 bases spanning the gap. The CDR3 loop spans 15 amino acids. V is TRBV19 and J is TRBJ1-1; unclear D gene. The sample taken for sequencing was peripheral blood. The receptor's source is a man between 65 and 85 years old with acute or convalescent COVID-19. CDR3 in amino acids: CASSIENQMNTEAFF. DNA for the CDR3: TGTGCCAGTAGTATCGAGAATCAAATGAACACTGAAGCTTTCTTT.